These T cell receptor beta chains were read from a single sample in a study of metastatic and nonmetastatic thyroid tumors. With MiXCR, TCRdb reprocessed the PCR reads. The sample consists of roughly 25,000 clones, 20% to 30% of them appearing once. The sequencing sample was made of blood. The source of these receptors is a male donor with papillary thyroid cancer or a benign thyroid nodule (not recorded which). Some clones in this sample may be carry-over from other donors' samples. Each CDR3 is given with its conserved first and last residue. D genes are given only for firm matches. Clone size is not always given. Where it is, it says once, few, many or a class for expanded clones.

D	size	V	J	DNA	CDR3
NA	medium-sized	TRBV10-1	TRBJ2-7	TGCGCCAGCAGTGACCCTAAATTCCCCTACGAGCAGTACTTC	CASSDPKFPYEQYF
NA	medium-sized	TRBV6-2/TRBV6-3	TRBJ1-6	TGTGCCAGCAGCCCACAGAACTCACCCCTCCACTTT	CASSPQNSPLHF
NA	NA	TRBV20-1	TRBJ2-7	TGCAGTGCTGGAGTCCCAGGGGTACATCGTTACTGCGAGCAGTACTTC	CSAGVPGVHRYCEQYF
NA	many	TRBV27	TRBJ1-2	TGTGCCAGCAGTACTACAGCGGAGCGCTATGGCTACACCTTC	CASSTTAERYGYTF
NA	many	TRBV28	TRBJ2-5	TGTGCCAGCAGTCTACAGGGAAGGGGTTTGGCCGGGGAGACCCAGTACTTC	CASSLQGRGLAGETQYF
TRBD2	NA	TRBV20-1	TRBJ2-1	TGCAGTGCTAGAGGGACTAGCGAATCTGGTGAGCAGTTCTTC	CSARGTSESGEQFF
NA	NA	TRBV4-3	TRBJ2-7	TGCGCCAGCAGCCGCGGGGCCTACTCCTACGAGCAGTACTTC	CASSRGAYSYEQYF
TRBD1	NA	TRBV4-3	TRBJ1-2	TGCGCCAGCAGCCAAGAGACGGGACAGTCTAACTATGGCTACACCTTC	CASSQETGQSNYGYTF
NA	few	TRBV6-2/TRBV6-3	TRBJ1-2	TGTGCCAGCAATCCCAGGGGCTATGGCTACACCTTC	CASNPRGYGYTF
NA	few	TRBV4-2	TRBJ2-3	TGTGCCAGCAGCCAAGACGGGCCAAGCGGGCCACGAGATACGCAGTATTTT	CASSQDGPSGPRDTQYF
TRBD2	many	TRBV4-2	TRBJ2-5	TGTGCCAGCAGCCAAGGGACTAGCGGACAAGAGACCCAGTACTTC	CASSQGTSGQETQYF
TRBD1	many	TRBV2	TRBJ2-7	TGTGCCAGCTCCCCCCGAGACAGGGTCGGCGAGCAGTACTTC	CASSPRDRVGEQYF
NA	many	TRBV5-1	TRBJ2-7	TGCGCCAGCAGCTTGGCCGCCTCCTACGAGCAGTACTTC	CASSLAASYEQYF
NA	many	TRBV18	TRBJ1-1	TGTGCCAGCTCGCCACAGGGAATGAACACTGAAGCTTTCTTT	CASSPQGMNTEAFF
TRBD1	medium-sized	TRBV20-1	TRBJ1-2	TGCAGTGCAGCTACCTCAGGGGGCGGGGATGGCTACACCTTC	CSAATSGGGDGYTF
NA	many	TRBV6-5	TRBJ1-1	TGTGCCAGCAGTTACTCGCCCTACACTGAAGCTTTCTTT	CASSYSPYTEAFF
TRBD2	many	TRBV19	TRBJ2-1	TGTGCCAGTTGGGCTAGCGGGTCCCCTTCCAATGAGCAGTTCTTC	CASWASGSPSNEQFF
TRBD1	NA	TRBV4-1	TRBJ1-2	TGTGCCAGCAGCCATCCTGCAGGGGGGGTCTATGGCCACACCTTC	CASSHPAGGVYGHTF
TRBD1	NA	TRBV11-2	TRBJ1-2	TGTGCCAGCAGCTTAGTCCCCTGGACAGGGTCCGATGGCTACACCTTC	CASSLVPWTGSDGYTF
NA	NA	TRBV19	TRBJ2-7	TGTGCCAGTAGGGATACTGGACGGAGCTCCTACGAGCAGTACTTC	CASRDTGRSSYEQYF
TRBD2	few	TRBV6-2/TRBV6-3	TRBJ2-1	TGTGCCAGCAGTTACCGACTAGCGGGATACAATGAGCAGTTCTTC	CASSYRLAGYNEQFF
TRBD1	NA	TRBV6-1	TRBJ1-6	TGTGCCAGCAGGTCGGCGGGACAGGGAGTGGGGTCACCCCTCCACTTT	CASRSAGQGVGSPLHF